This record covers a single TCR beta chain. This clonotype was picked up many times. What this receptor recognizes is not known. Qualities for individual bases were not recorded, and no much larger clone is one base off. The data originate from a study of blood T cells in healthy people across ages (dated by TCRdb to the mid-2010s). With respect to the entire study: Template switching captured roughly one uniquely barcoded TCR beta cDNA molecule per two T cells in model experiments. The study measured age-related changes in TCR beta repertoire diversity using deep sequencing normalized with unique cDNA molecular identifiers. Donors were grouped into four age groups: young (average 16 years), middle-aged (over 35), aged (approximately 67) and long-lived (about 82). Donors of different ages were randomly distributed across sequencing lanes to avoid experimental bias. Two additional independent replicas of 1 million unique cDNA reads from the same blood draw were analyzed for two donors (one aged 18 to 29 and one aged 80 or older).

Systemically healthy Caucasian individuals from Russia, 35 to 40 in total and aged about 6 to 95 years, were included as donors. Ten milliliters of peripheral blood were drawn from each donor into EDTA-treated Vacutainer tubes. Ficoll-Paque density-gradient centrifugation was used to isolate PBMCs, with at least 6.5 million obtained per sample. Total RNA, at least 6 micrograms per sample, was extracted from PBMCs with Trizol reagent. Naive CD45RAhigh/CD27high T cell percentages were measured by flow cytometry on a PBMC aliquot from every donor. The investigation overall reported the following: Compared with the aged group, more naive CD4+ T cells, fewer expanded clones and increased TCR diversity were shown by the long-lived group, suggesting age selection. Conclusive comparison of naive and antigen-experienced compartments was prevented by the profiling of bulk unsorted PBMCs. Because donor CMV infection status was unknown, age-related changes in expanded clonotypes were potentially confounded. Estimates of total diversity based on one million sequenced T cells were considered lower bounds and underestimates. The percentage of naive T cells measured by flow cytometry correlated strongly with observed TCR beta diversity. As age increased, observed TCR beta diversity per million T cells dropped in a roughly linear way, and a significant reduction was already evident by age approximately 40.

Spanning cysteine to phenylalanine, the CDR3 consists of 14 amino acids. Left in the record is the CDR3 DNA by itself, 42 bases read in frame from the first base. V ends up 6 bases short and J 4 bases short, with an unmatched junction base count of 9. CDR1 and CDR2, looked up from the germline V gene (reference sequence), are MNHNY and SVGAGI. Receptor libraries were prepared by 5' RACE. The instrument was an Illumina HiSeq 2500. A second 7 to 11 cycle PCR used a sample-barcoded 5' primer and a J-beta primer mix. Each TCR beta cDNA molecule received a unique molecular identifier from a template-switch 5' adaptor carrying 12 random nucleotides. At least 2.5 million CDR3-containing paired-end reads were obtained from each sample. All of the RNA was converted into first-strand cDNA using the Mint cDNA synthesis kit, with a TRBC-specific oligonucleotide serving as the primer. Following uracil-DNA glycosylase treatment, all cDNA underwent a first 18-cycle PCR with the universal primers M1SS and BC2_uni_R. Per the authors' processing: For normalization, 1 million high-quality reads, each with a distinct molecular identifier, were randomly selected from each sample. Reads sharing molecular identifiers were discarded rather than binned into consensus sequences. MiTCR, run with a Q25 quality threshold and the strictest error-elimination algorithm, handled CDR3 identification, clonotype clustering and error correction. Lower-bound total TCR beta diversity was estimated with a nonparametric unseen species model using Euler transformation. TCRdb reprocessed the public reads (quality trimming at Q25 with fastp, clone calling with MiXCR) and kept in-frame beta chains. Entries that share a CDR3 protein sequence are merged under the most common genes and DNA. V and J calls and clone size were set by TCRdb, not the authors. The sample table contains about 620,000 distinct CDR3 sequences; only one count was recorded for under 65% of them. Roughly 13% of the sample is taken by the ten largest.

The chain uses TRBV6-6 and TRBJ2-7, with TRBD2 identical over 7 junction bases. The sample comprised blood. The receptor's source is a woman aged 80 or over in good health. The nucleotide sequence reads TGTGCCAGCAGCCCTAGCGGAAATCCATACGAGCAGTACTTC. The encoded protein is CASSPSGNPYEQYF.